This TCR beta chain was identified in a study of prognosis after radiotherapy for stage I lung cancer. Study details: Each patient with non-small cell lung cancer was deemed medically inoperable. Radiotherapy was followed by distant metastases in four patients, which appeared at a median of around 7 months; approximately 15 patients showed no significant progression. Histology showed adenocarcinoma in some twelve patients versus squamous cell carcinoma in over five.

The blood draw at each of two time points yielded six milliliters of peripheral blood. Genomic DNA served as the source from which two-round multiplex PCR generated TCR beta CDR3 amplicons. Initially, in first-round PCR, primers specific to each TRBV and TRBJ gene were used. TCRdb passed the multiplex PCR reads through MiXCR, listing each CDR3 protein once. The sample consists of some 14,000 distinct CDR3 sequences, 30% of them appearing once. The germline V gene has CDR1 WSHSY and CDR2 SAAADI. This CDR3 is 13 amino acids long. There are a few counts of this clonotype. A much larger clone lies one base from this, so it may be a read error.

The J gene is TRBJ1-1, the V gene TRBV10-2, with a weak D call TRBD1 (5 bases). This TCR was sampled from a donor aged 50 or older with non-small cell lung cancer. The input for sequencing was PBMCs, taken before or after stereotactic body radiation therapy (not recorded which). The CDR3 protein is CASRTAADTEASF. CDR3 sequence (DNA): TGCGCCAGCAGGACGGCGGCGGACACTGAAGCTTCCTTT.